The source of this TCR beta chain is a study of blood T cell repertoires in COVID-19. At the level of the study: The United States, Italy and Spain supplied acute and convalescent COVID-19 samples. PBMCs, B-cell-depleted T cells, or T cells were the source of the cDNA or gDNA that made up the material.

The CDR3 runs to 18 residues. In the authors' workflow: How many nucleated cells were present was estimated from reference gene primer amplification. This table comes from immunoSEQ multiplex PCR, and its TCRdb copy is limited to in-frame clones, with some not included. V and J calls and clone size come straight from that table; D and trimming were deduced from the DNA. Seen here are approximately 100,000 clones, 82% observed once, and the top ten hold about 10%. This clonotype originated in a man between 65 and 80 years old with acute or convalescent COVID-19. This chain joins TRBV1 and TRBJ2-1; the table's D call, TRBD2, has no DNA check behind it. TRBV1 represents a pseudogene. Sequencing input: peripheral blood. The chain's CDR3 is CTSSQFRLAGFNHGEQFF. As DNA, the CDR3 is TGCACCAGCAGCCAATTCCGACTAGCGGGGTTTAATCACGGTGAGCAGTTCTTC.